This T cell receptor (beta chain) was sequenced in a study of T cell responses to AZD1222 COVID-19 vaccine. Background on the study: Combined were second doses at about 4 or about 12 weeks.

This CDR3 spans 13 amino acids. In germline, CDR1 is MNHEY, CDR2 SVGEGT. The V gene lost 4 bases and the J gene lost 0 bases, with 6 bases spanning the gap. Whole-study results and caveats: Epitopes outside B.1.351 and B.1.1.7 mutated regions reportedly drew nearly half of spike TCRs. Donors in the cohort were predominantly white British and more often female, and clonal diversity was possibly underestimated. Just a handful of AZD1222 recipients tested seropositive at baseline.

Profiled with immunoSEQ multiplex PCR; TCRdb holds only in-frame clones, not every one. The sample lists about 130,000 clones; about 90% were seen once. Regarding this clone: Its antigen remains unknown.

This receptor was identified in an adult in good health. The sequenced sample was peripheral blood, obtained on day 0 of AZD1222 vaccination. The chain is built from TRBV6-2 or TRBV6-3 and TRBJ1-2; the D is unclear. CDR3 bases: TGTGCCAGCAGTTTGATAGCTAACTATGGCTACACCTTC. Amino acids: CASSLIANYGYTF.